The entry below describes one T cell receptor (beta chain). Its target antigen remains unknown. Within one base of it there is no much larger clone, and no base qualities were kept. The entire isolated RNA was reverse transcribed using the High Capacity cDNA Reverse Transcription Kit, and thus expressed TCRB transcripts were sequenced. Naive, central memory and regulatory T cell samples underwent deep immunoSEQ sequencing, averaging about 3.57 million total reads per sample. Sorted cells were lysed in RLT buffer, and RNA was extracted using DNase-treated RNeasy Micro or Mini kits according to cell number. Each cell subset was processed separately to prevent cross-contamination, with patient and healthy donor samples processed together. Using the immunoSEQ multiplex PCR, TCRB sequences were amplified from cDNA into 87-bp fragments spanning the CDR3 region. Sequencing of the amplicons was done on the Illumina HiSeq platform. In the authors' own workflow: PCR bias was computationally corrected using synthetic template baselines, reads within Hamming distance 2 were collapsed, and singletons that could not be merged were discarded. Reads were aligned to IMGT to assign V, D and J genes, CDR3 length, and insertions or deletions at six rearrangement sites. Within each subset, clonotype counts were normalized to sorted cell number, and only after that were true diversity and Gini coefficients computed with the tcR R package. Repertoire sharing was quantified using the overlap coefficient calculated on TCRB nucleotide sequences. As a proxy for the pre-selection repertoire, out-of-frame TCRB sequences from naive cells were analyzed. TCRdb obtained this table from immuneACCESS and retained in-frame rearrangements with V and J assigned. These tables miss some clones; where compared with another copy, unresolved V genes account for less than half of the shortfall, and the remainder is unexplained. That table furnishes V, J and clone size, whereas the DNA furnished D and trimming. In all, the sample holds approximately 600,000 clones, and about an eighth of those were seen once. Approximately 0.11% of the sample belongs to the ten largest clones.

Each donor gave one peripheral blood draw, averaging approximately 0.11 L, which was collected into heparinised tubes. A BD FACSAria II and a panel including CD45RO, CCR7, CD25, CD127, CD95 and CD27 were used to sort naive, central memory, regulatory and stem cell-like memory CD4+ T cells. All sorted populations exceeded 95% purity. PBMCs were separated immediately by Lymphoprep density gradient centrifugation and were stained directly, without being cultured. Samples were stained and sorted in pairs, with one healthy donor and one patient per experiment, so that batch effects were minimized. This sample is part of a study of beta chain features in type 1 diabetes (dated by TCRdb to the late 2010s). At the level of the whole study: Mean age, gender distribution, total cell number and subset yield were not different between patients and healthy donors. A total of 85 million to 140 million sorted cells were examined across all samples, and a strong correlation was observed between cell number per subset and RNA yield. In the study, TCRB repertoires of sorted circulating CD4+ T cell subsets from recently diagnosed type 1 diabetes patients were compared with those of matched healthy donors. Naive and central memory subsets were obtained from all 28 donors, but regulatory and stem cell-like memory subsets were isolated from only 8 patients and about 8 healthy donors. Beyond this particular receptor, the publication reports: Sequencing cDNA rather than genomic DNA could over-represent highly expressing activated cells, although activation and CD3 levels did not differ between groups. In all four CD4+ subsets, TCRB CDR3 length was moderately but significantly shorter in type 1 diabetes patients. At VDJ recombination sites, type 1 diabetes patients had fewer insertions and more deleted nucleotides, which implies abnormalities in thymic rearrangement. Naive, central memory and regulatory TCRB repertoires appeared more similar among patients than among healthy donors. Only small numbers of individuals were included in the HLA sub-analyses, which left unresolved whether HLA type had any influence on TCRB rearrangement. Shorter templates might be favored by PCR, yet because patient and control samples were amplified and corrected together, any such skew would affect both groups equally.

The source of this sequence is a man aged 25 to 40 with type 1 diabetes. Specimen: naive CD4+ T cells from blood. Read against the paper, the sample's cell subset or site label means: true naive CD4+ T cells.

The CDR3 reads CASSFVGEGEQYF. In nucleotides, the sequence is TGCGCCAGCAGTTTTGTTGGAGAGGGGGAGCAGTACTTC. The chain is assembled from TRBV4-3 and TRBJ2-7; the D segment is perhaps TRBD1 or TRBD2, each sharing 5 matched bases. Trimming costs V 6 bases and J 7 bases, and their ends lie 16 bases apart. Spanning cysteine to phenylalanine, the CDR3 consists of 13 amino acids. The retained sequence is limited to the CDR3, 39 bases, with the frame set at the first base. Reading the germline V gene gives CDR1 LGHNA and CDR2 YSLEER.